The 30 T cell receptor beta chains presented below share a single source sample, sequenced in a study of PD-L1 blockade in urothelial cancer. Method: immunoSEQ multiplex PCR; TCRdb's copy keeps in-frame clones and lacks some. The table has about 51,000 clones, roughly 86% seen once. The material sequenced was PBMCs, taken around atezolizumab (anti-PD-L1) treatment. These receptor sequences come from a man in his fifties or sixties with urothelial cancer.

This clone was seen once. The chain is built from TRBV18 and TRBJ2-5; D is unclear. The CDR3 is made up of 13 amino acids. From germline, CDR1 is KGHSH and CDR2 LQKENI. V lost 2 bases, J lost 0 bases, and 4 bases lay in between. CDR3 sequence reads: CASSPGNQETQYF. The CDR3 DNA follows: TGTGCCAGCTCACCAGGCAACCAAGAGACCCAGTACTTC.

The chain couples TRBV5-6 to TRBJ2-1; D is possibly TRBD1 (6 bases). The V and J ends lost 3 bases and 1 base respectively, with 14 bases between them. The germline CDR1 and CDR2 sequences are SGHDT and YYEEEE. The CDR3 loop spans 16 amino acids. This chain's CDR3 is CASSYRVRYSYNEQFF. DNA of the CDR3: TGTGCCAGCAGCTACAGGGTTAGGTATTCCTACAATGAGCAGTTCTTC. The full variable domain, rest sourced from reference TRBV5-6 and TRBJ2-1, is DAGVTQSPTHLIKTRGQQVTLRCSPKSGHDTVSWYQQALGQGPQFIFQYYEEEERQRGNFPDRFSGHQFPNYSSELNVNALLLGDSALYLCASSYRVRYSYNEQFFGPGTRLTVL.

In this sample, this clone turned up a few times. This sequence joins TRBV7-2 and TRBJ1-1; TRBD1 might be the D (5 bases). Germline assignment: CDR1 SGHTA and CDR2 FQGNSA. The CDR3 runs to 13 residues. Deletions cut 5 bases from V and 6 bases from J, with 13 bases between. The CDR3 here is CASSPGVWAEAFF. The CDR3 bases are TGTGCCAGCAGCCCGGGGGTCTGGGCTGAAGCTTTCTTT.

The chain is built from TRBV29-1 and TRBJ2-1; 8 nucleotides line up with TRBD1. The CDR3 contains 13 residues. After removal of 6 bases from V and 1 base from J, the junction contained 2 bases not matched to a gene. The V gene's germline CDR1 is SQVTM and CDR2 ANQGSEA. CDR3 region: CSVTGASYNEQFF. CDR3 nucleotides: TGCAGCGTGACAGGGGCTTCCTACAATGAGCAGTTCTTC.

V and J are TRBV28 and TRBJ1-5; D is possibly TRBD1 (6 bases). Trimming cost V 2 bases and J 5 bases, with 16 bases left between them. CDR1 is MDHEN, CDR2 SYDVKM, per germline. The CDR3 extends over 16 amino acids. DNA for the CDR3: TGTGCCAGCAGTTTACAGGGGACGTTCGACGATCAGCCCCAGCATTTT. It encodes CASSLQGTFDDQPQHF.

This chain connects TRBV5-4 to TRBJ1-3, with D perhaps matching TRBD1 (6 bases). V lost 1 base, J lost 0 bases, and 8 bases lay in between. The CDR3 consists of 15 residues. Germline CDR1 and CDR2: SGHNT and YYREEE (reference sequence). CDR3 DNA: TGTGCCAGCAGCTTGACAGGGAGCTCTGGAAACACCATATATTTT. Amino acids: CASSLTGSSGNTIYF.

This rearrangement joins TRBV10-3 to TRBJ2-3; no reliable D call. This CDR3 is built from 11 residues. Germline CDR1 and CDR2: ENHRY and SYGVKD. V was shortened by 2 bases and J by 6 bases, with 3 bases between the two germline ends. CDR3 region: CAISEADTQYF. As DNA, the CDR3 is TGTGCCATCAGTGAGGCGGATACGCAGTATTTT.

The rearrangement uses TRBV7-9 and TRBJ2-7; D remains unclear. Germline CDR1 reads SEHNR; CDR2 reads FQNEAQ (reference sequence). The CDR3 loop spans 13 amino acids. V dropped 3 bases and J dropped 4 bases, with 10 bases sitting between them. CDR3 in amino acids: CASSFYEAYEQYF. CDR3 nucleotides: TGTGCCAGCAGCTTCTACGAGGCTTACGAGCAGTACTTC.

V gene TRBV14 combines with J gene TRBJ1-1, with D perhaps TRBD1 (5 bases). The CDR3 is made up of 16 amino acids. V was shortened by 3 bases and J by 4 bases, with 18 bases between the two germline ends. Germline loops: CDR1 SGHDN, CDR2 FVKESK. CDR3 sequence: CASSQALGGAVTEAFF. The CDR3 DNA reads TGTGCCAGCAGCCAGGCATTAGGAGGGGCGGTCACTGAAGCTTTCTTT.

The chain joins TRBV19 to TRBJ2-7, with D perhaps matching TRBD1 (7 bases). V was cut by 3 bases and J by 7 bases, with 22 bases left in between. The CDR3 has 16 residues. Germline-derived CDR1 and CDR2 are LNHDA and SQIVND (reference sequence). The CDR3 coding sequence is TGTGCCAGTAGTATGGAGGGGGCAGCCCGGACCAGAGAGCAGTACTTC. It codes for CASSMEGAARTREQYF.

The chain employs TRBV15 and TRBJ1-4; TRBD1 matches at 7 bases. The germline V gene encodes CDR1 LNHNV and CDR2 YYDKDF (reference sequence). CDR3 length: 15 residues. V dropped 5 bases and J dropped 6; count of bases not matched to a gene: 9. CDR3 in DNA: TGTGCCACCAGCCTCGTCGGGACAGAAGATGAAAAACTGTTTTTT. Protein product: CATSLVGTEDEKLFF.

The rearrangement joins TRBV5-5 to TRBJ2-7; possible D gene TRBD1, 6 bases. Trimming pared 4 bases from V and 6 bases from J, leaving 17 bases between. CDR1 and CDR2 (germline): SGHKS, YYEKEE (reference sequence). CDR3 size: 14 residues. CDR3 DNA: TGTGCCAGCAGCCTGACAGGAGGATCTCTCGAGCAGTACTTC. Amino acids: CASSLTGGSLEQYF.

The rearrangement links TRBV13 to TRBJ2-2; 13 bases line up with TRBD2. V gave up 5 bases and J gave up 0 bases; unmatched junction bases: 6. Germline V CDR1 and CDR2: PRHDT, FYEKMQ (reference sequence). This CDR3 spans 18 amino acids. The CDR3 DNA follows: TGTGCCAGCAGCAACCCGGGACTAGCGGGGTCGAACACCGGGGAGCTGTTTTTT. Translating gives CASSNPGLAGSNTGELFF. The full variable domain, its missing parts supplied by reference TRBV13 and TRBJ2-2, is AAGVIQSPRHLIKEKRETATLKCYPIPRHDTVYWYQQGPGQDPQFLISFYEKMQSDKGSIPDRFSAQQFSDYHSELNMSSLELGDSALYFCASSNPGLAGSNTGELFFGEGSRLTVL.

The rearrangement joins TRBV6-6 to TRBJ1-5; D remains ambiguous. Germline loops: CDR1 MNHNY, CDR2 SVGAGI (reference sequence). CDR3 length equals 14 residues. V was cut by 6 bases and J by 1 base, with 10 bases left in between. This chain's CDR3 is CASSLERSNQPQHF. Written as DNA, the CDR3 is TGTGCCAGCAGCCTCGAGCGGAGCAATCAGCCCCAGCATTTT.

The rearrangement links TRBV6-5 to TRBJ1-4; no firm D call. The CDR3 is 15 amino acids. The V end was cut by 0 bases, the J end by 8 bases, with 13 bases between. Germline loops: CDR1 MNHEY, CDR2 SVGAGI. CDR3 DNA: TGTGCCAGCAGTTACTCGAAACAGTTGTTGGAAAAACTGTTTTTT. Translation: CASSYSKQLLEKLFF.

The rearrangement joins TRBV7-2 to TRBJ2-4, with D possibly being TRBD2 (6 bases). Germline V gene lookup returns CDR1 SGHTA and CDR2 FQGNSA. The CDR3 contains 19 residues. The V end was cut by 5 bases, the J end by 6 bases, with 29 bases between. CDR3 bases: TGTGCCAGCAGCAAACAGGTCGGAGGGAGGTTGGGGACGGGAAACATTCAGTACTTC. Amino acid sequence: CASSKQVGGRLGTGNIQYF.

The chain uses TRBV10-3 and TRBJ2-5; 9 nucleotides align to TRBD1. From germline, CDR1 is ENHRY and CDR2 SYGVKD. V dropped 7 bases and J dropped 4; count of bases not matched to a gene: 4. This CDR3 is 13 amino acids long. The CDR3 DNA is TGTGCCATCACCCCGGGACAGGGAGAGACCCAGTACTTC. It encodes CAITPGQGETQYF.

J is TRBJ1-6 and V is TRBV30; D remains ambiguous. There are 14 residues in the CDR3. CDR1 GTSNPN and CDR2 SVGIG come from the germline V gene (reference sequence). The germline V and J ends were trimmed by 2 bases and 7 bases, with 12 bases remaining between them. Here the CDR3 reads CAWSSMAPNSPLHF. The CDR3 nucleotides read TGTGCCTGGAGTTCCATGGCCCCAAATTCACCCCTCCACTTT.

The chain recombines TRBV29-1 with TRBJ2-2; tentative D call: TRBD1 (6 bases). The V gene lost 6 bases and the J gene lost 3 bases, with 14 bases spanning the gap. Looked up from germline, CDR1 is SQVTM and CDR2 is ANQGSEA. CDR3 length: 14 amino acids. This chain's CDR3 is CSVSTKGDTGELFF. Here the CDR3 DNA reads TGCAGCGTCTCAACGAAGGGGGACACCGGGGAGCTGTTTTTT.

The chain joins TRBV21-1 to TRBJ1-2; the DNA was not compared with TRBD1, the D call given in the table. TRBV21-1 is tagged as a pseudogene. This CDR3 comprises 13 residues. The CDR3 is CASTPGQISAYTF. The CDR3 region has the DNA TGTGCCAGCACCCCGGGACAAATTTCTGCCTACACCTTC.

This clone was seen many times. This rearrangement joins TRBV4-1 to TRBJ2-7; tentatively, D is TRBD1 (6 bases). This CDR3 has 15 amino acids. Germline V gene sequence: CDR1 MGHRA, CDR2 YSYEKL. Trimming stripped 1 base from V and 5 bases from J, with 15 bases between. In DNA form, the CDR3 reads TGCGCCAGCAGCCAAGGTCTGGCAGGGGAAAACGAGCAGTACTTC. Amino acid sequence: CASSQGLAGENEQYF.

The V gene is TRBV7-2, the J gene TRBJ2-1; TRBD2 matches 11 bases. This CDR3 is 16 amino acids long. Germline V gene sequence: CDR1 SGHTA, CDR2 FQGNSA. With 1 base clipped from V and 12 bases from J, the junction kept 11 bases outside the gene matches. The CDR3 loop is CASSLELAGALLGQFF. CDR3 DNA sequence: TGTGCCAGCAGCTTAGAACTAGCGGGAGCCCTTTTGGGGCAGTTCTTC.

This clone was counted a few times. In DNA form, the CDR3 reads TGTGCCAGCAGCCCTACAGGGCACCCAGGCCCCTACAATGAGCAGTTCTTC. It is translated as CASSPTGHPGPYNEQFF. The chain employs TRBV5-5 and TRBJ2-1, with D possibly matching TRBD1 (6 bases). The CDR3 sequence is 17 residues long. Germline V gene lookup returns CDR1 SGHKS and CDR2 YYEKEE (reference sequence). Deletions cut 4 bases from V and 2 bases from J, with 19 bases between. Combining the CDR3 with reference TRBV5-5 and TRBJ2-1 gives the whole variable domain DAGVTQSPTHLIKTRGQQVTLRCSPISGHKSVSWYQQVLGQGPQFIFQYYEKEERGRGNFPDRFSARQFPNYSSELNVNALLLGDSALYLCASSPTGHPGPYNEQFFGPGTRLTVL.

The chain couples TRBV5-1 to TRBJ2-3; 7 positions match TRBD2. Losses at the gene ends were 4 bases for V and 6 bases for J; bases not matched to a gene: 14. CDR1 and CDR2 from the germline V gene are SGHRS and YFSETQ. The CDR3 contains 16 residues. CDR3: CASSPRGGSSEDTQYF. CDR3 coding DNA: TGCGCCAGCAGCCCACGGGGAGGGTCATCAGAGGATACGCAGTATTTT.

The chain uses TRBV19 and TRBJ2-2; weak D call: TRBD2 (5 bases). Germline CDR1 LNHDA, CDR2 SQIVND (reference sequence). V lost 3 bases and J 1 base, leaving 6 bases between the germline ends. The CDR3 covers 14 residues. The CDR3 region has the DNA TGTGCCAGTAGTATGGACTTGAACACCGGGGAGCTGTTTTTT. Amino acids: CASSMDLNTGELFF.

The rearrangement joins TRBV28 to TRBJ1-3; maybe TRBD1 (6 bases). Germline CDR1 MDHEN, CDR2 SYDVKM. This CDR3 region has 15 residues. V was clipped by 4 bases and J by 4 bases, with 14 bases between them. The CDR3 spells CASSSPDRLGNTIYF. In nucleotides, the CDR3 is TGTGCCAGCAGTTCCCCGGACAGATTAGGAAACACCATATATTTT.

This chain uses TRBV7-6 with TRBJ1-1; 7 positions agree with TRBD1. After removal of 6 bases from V and 7 bases from J, the junction contained 5 bases not matched to a gene. The CDR3 runs to 12 residues. The germline V gene encodes CDR1 SGHVS and CDR2 FNYEAQ. The CDR3 region is CASSPDRYEAFF. CDR3 DNA sequence: TGTGCCAGCAGTCCGGACAGGTATGAAGCTTTCTTT. The full variable domain, completed using reference TRBV7-6 and TRBJ1-1, is GAGVSQSPRYKVTKRGQDVALRCDPISGHVSLYWYRQALGQGPEFLTYFNYEAQQDKSGLPNDRFSAERPEGSISTLTIQRTEQRDSAMYRCASSPDRYEAFFGQGTRLTVV.

The chain uses TRBV6-6 and TRBJ1-3, with D possibly matching TRBD1 (5 bases). The CDR3 runs to 15 residues. The germline V and J ends were trimmed by 5 bases and 0 bases, with 11 bases remaining between them. Germline V lookup: CDR1 MNHNY, CDR2 SVGAGI (reference sequence). CDR3 bases: TGTGCCAGCAGTCCCCGACAGACCTCTGGAAACACCATATATTTT. Its protein product is CASSPRQTSGNTIYF.

The genes are TRBV9 and TRBJ1-3; the D gene is possibly TRBD1 (5 bases). From germline, CDR1 is SGDLS and CDR2 YYNGEE. CDR3 length: 16 amino acids. Trimming took off 0 bases at V and 4 bases at J, with 14 bases between the two ends. DNA for the CDR3: TGTGCCAGCAGCGTAGTGGACACTCAGATCGGAAACACCATATATTTT. This codes for CASSVVDTQIGNTIYF.

This chain's CDR3 is CAINRQLHYEQYF. In nucleotides, the CDR3 is TGTGCCATCAATCGACAATTACACTACGAGCAGTACTTC. The chain carries TRBV10-3 and TRBJ2-7; D not certain. V lost 7 bases and J 3 bases, leaving 13 bases between the germline ends. CDR3 length: 13 residues. Germline V lookup: CDR1 ENHRY, CDR2 SYGVKD.